These 25 T cell receptor beta chains were all obtained from the same sample, sequenced in a study of regulatory T cells in long-lasting Graves disease. HTBI primers from iRepertoire and Arm-PCR of CDR3 regions yielded the TCR beta libraries. One entry per CDR3 protein results from TCRdb running MiXCR on the multiplex PCR reads. The table shows approximately 460,000 distinct CDR3 sequences, with about 17% occurring only once. The time point here: newly diagnosed GD, antithyroid drugs for less than 3 months. With RNA extracted from PBMCs as input, the TCR library was made. The same sample was also used in a study of T cells in Graves' hyperthyroidism and ophthalmopathy.

Specimen: peripheral blood mononuclear cells (PBMCs), collected at new diagnosis, from a patient treated with antithyroid drugs. The receptor set was obtained from a woman in her twenties or thirties with Graves disease.

This clonotype has a count of ten or more. The chain employs TRBV28 and TRBJ1-3; no clear D. The germline V and J ends were trimmed by 5 bases and 1 base, with 18 bases remaining between them. The V gene's germline CDR1 is MDHEN and CDR2 SYDVKM. The CDR3 is 17 residues long. CDR3 amino acids: CASSPEDANVSGNTIYF. The CDR3 DNA is TGTGCCAGCAGTCCTGAGGACGCCAACGTTTCTGGAAACACCATATATTTT.

This clonotype occurred once. The chain links TRBV3-2 to TRBJ2-2; the table's TRBD2 call for D was not verified on the DNA. TRBV3-2 is flagged as a pseudogene. This CDR3 is built from 13 residues. CDR3 amino acids: CASSQLGGGELFF. The CDR3 bases are TGTGCCAGCAGCCAGCTGGGAGGCGGGGAGCTGTTTTTT.

This clonotype was counted between two and nine times. This sequence joins TRBV27 and TRBJ2-7, with 9 bases aligning to TRBD2. The CDR3 consists of 16 residues. The germline gives CDR1 MNHEY, CDR2 SMNVEV (reference sequence). With V trimmed by 4 bases and J by 0 bases, 7 bases remained unmatched. The CDR3 bases are TGTGCCAGCAGTTCCCGACTAGCGGTAAGCTCCTACGAGCAGTACTTC. Amino acid sequence: CASSSRLAVSSYEQYF.

This clonotype was detected ten times or more. V and J are TRBV7-8 and TRBJ1-5, with D maybe TRBD1 (5 bases). With 5 bases removed from V and 6 bases from J, the gap between germline ends came to 17 bases. The CDR3 consists of 15 residues. Germline V lookup: CDR1 SGHVS, CDR2 FQNEAQ. The CDR3 protein is CASSPLGGLVQPQHF. The CDR3 nucleotides read TGTGCCAGCAGCCCCCTCGGGGGATTGGTTCAGCCCCAGCATTTT.

This clonotype was recorded many times. This chain uses TRBV9 with TRBJ1-1, with unresolved D. With 2 bases removed from V and 3 bases from J, the gap between germline ends came to 11 bases. This CDR3 comprises 14 residues. Germline values: CDR1 SGDLS, CDR2 YYNGEE. The CDR3 sequence is CASSVGVVDTEAFF. The CDR3 DNA follows: TGTGCCAGCAGCGTTGGCGTAGTGGACACTGAAGCTTTCTTT. The complete variable domain, with remaining parts taken from reference TRBV9 and TRBJ1-1, reads DSGVTQTPKHLITATGQRVTLRCSPRSGDLSVYWYQQSLDQGLQFLIQYYNGEERAKGNILERFSAQQFPDLHSELNLSSLELGDSALYFCASSVGVVDTEAFFGQGTRLTVV.

This clonotype occurred many times. V gene TRBV29-1 combines with J gene TRBJ2-5; TRBD2 is a possible D gene (5 bases). The CDR3 length is 13 residues. Trimming took off 4 bases at V and 4 bases at J, with 13 bases between the two ends. Germline V gene sequence: CDR1 SQVTM, CDR2 ANQGSEA. CDR3 residues: CSVGGRGGETQYF. CDR3 bases: TGCAGCGTTGGTGGGAGAGGCGGAGAGACCCAGTACTTC. The full variable domain, in which reference TRBV29-1 and TRBJ2-5 provide the parts outside the CDR3, is SAVISQKPSRDICQRGTSLTIQCQVDSQVTMMFWYRQQPGQSLTLIATANQGSEATYESGFVIDKFPISRPNLTFSTLTVSNMSPEDSSIYLCSVGGRGGETQYFGPGTRLLVL.

The chain has TRBV28 and TRBJ2-1; TRBD2 is a possible D gene (7 bases). Matching the DNA end better, TRBJ2-5 makes the J call doubtful. Germline CDR1 and CDR2: MDHEN and SYDVKM. CDR3 length equals 17 residues. The CDR3 loop reads CASRTGPYREGQETQYF. In DNA, the CDR3 is TGTGCCAGCAGGACTGGGCCCTACAGGGAGGGCCAAGAGACCCAGTACTTC.

This clonotype appeared many times. The rearrangement joins TRBV6-1 to TRBJ2-1; D might be TRBD1 (5 bases). This CDR3 contains 18 residues. The V gene's germline CDR1 is MNHNS and CDR2 SASEGT. Trimming removed 0 bases at V and 1 base at J, with 16 bases between. CDR3 loop: CASSEALPRTSSYNEQFF. The CDR3 DNA sequence: TGTGCCAGCAGTGAAGCGCTTCCAAGGACAAGTTCCTACAATGAGCAGTTCTTC.

The table lists this clonotype with a few counts. V gene TRBV7-2 combines with J gene TRBJ2-2; either TRBD1 or TRBD2 may supply D (6 bases each). V lost 1 base and J lost 5, with 17 bases in between. The CDR3 contains 17 residues. CDR1 and CDR2 (germline): SGHTA, FQGNSA. The DNA of the CDR3 is TGTGCCAGCAGCTTAGAAAGGGGAGGCACAGGGACCGGGGAGCTGTTTTTT. Translation: CASSLERGGTGTGELFF.

This clonotype was picked up many times. The J gene is TRBJ2-1, the V gene TRBV6-5; D is possibly TRBD2 (6 bases). CDR3 size: 14 residues. Germline V gene sequence: CDR1 MNHEY, CDR2 SVGAGI. Trimming pared 3 bases from V and 6 bases from J, leaving 12 bases between. The CDR3 DNA sequence: TGTGCCAGCAGTTATGATGCGGGGATCAATGAGCAGTTCTTC. This translates into CASSYDAGINEQFF.

V usage is TRBV4-3 and J usage is TRBJ2-1; TRBD2 might be the D (5 bases). This CDR3 contains 16 residues. Trimming left V 2 bases short and J 0 bases short, with 11 bases between. Germline loops: CDR1 LGHNA, CDR2 YSLEER. The CDR3 protein is CASSQKLGSSYNEQFF. As DNA, the CDR3 is TGCGCCAGCAGCCAAAAACTGGGGAGCTCCTACAATGAGCAGTTCTTC.

This clonotype was counted at least ten times. V gene TRBV2 combines with J gene TRBJ1-2; D unresolved. This CDR3 is 15 amino acids long. CDR1 SNHLY and CDR2 FYNNEI come from the germline V gene. The ends were cut back, 2 bases at V and 8 bases at J, with 18 bases in the middle. The CDR3 nucleotides read TGTGCCAGCAGTGAAATCAGGACTCTCACGAGGGGCTACACCTTC. Protein product: CASSEIRTLTRGYTF.

This rearrangement joins TRBV4-2 to TRBJ2-3; D is perhaps TRBD1 or TRBD2 (5 bases each). The V gene lost 1 base and the J gene lost 2 bases, with 22 bases spanning the gap. This CDR3 spans 19 amino acids. The germline CDR1 and CDR2 sequences are LGHNA and YNFKEQ. This CDR3 is CASSQAHGVGATNTDTQYF. Here the CDR3 DNA reads TGTGCCAGCAGCCAAGCTCACGGGGTTGGGGCTACAAACACAGATACGCAGTATTTT.

The chain has TRBV3-1 and TRBJ2-6; unclear D gene. CDR3 length: 15 residues. Trimming took 3 bases from V and 0 from J, leaving 6 bases between them. The germline V gene has CDR1 LGHDT and CDR2 YNNKEL (reference sequence). The CDR3 nucleotides read TGTGCCAGCAGCCAGTCAGACTCTGGGGCCAACGTCCTGACTTTC. It is translated as CASSQSDSGANVLTF.

This clonotype was picked up many times. The V gene is TRBV7-9, the J gene TRBJ2-1, with D possibly matching TRBD1 (6 bases). The CDR3 runs to 16 residues. Between the trimmed V and J ends, which lost 5 bases and 5 bases, there was a span of 19 bases. CDR1 SEHNR and CDR2 FQNEAQ come from the germline V gene (reference sequence). DNA for the CDR3: TGTGCCAGCAGCCTGCCTGGGGGCACGCGGAACAATGAGCAGTTCTTC. Translating it yields CASSLPGGTRNNEQFF.

Note on this clonotype: A read error is possible here, since a much larger clone lies one base away. The chain couples TRBV3-1 to TRBJ2-5; D unclear. The CDR3 sequence is 13 residues long. CDR1 is LGHDT, CDR2 YNNKEL, per germline (reference sequence). CDR3 region: CASSLLLLETLYF. The CDR3 nucleotides are TGTGCCAGCAGCCTATTGTTGTTGGAGACCCTGTACTTC.

This clonotype was detected ten times or more. J is TRBJ2-2 and V is TRBV12-3 or TRBV12-4, with D unresolved. The length of the CDR3 is 14 residues. Trimming removed 3 bases at V and 7 bases at J, with 12 bases between. The CDR3: CASSLWRDGGELFF. In DNA, the CDR3 is TGTGCCAGCAGTTTGTGGCGTGACGGCGGGGAGCTGTTTTTT.

The table lists this clonotype with many counts. The J gene is TRBJ2-7, the V gene TRBV20-1; 8 bases match TRBD2. CDR1 is DFQATT, CDR2 SNEGSKA, per germline (reference sequence). The junction had 5 bases not matched to a gene; V was cut back by 2 bases and J by 2 bases. The CDR3 runs 14 residues. This CDR3 is CSARKREGPYEQYF. The CDR3 nucleotides are TGCAGTGCTAGAAAACGGGAGGGCCCCTACGAGCAGTACTTC.

This clonotype was detected many times. This rearrangement joins TRBV11-2 to TRBJ1-1; D uncertain. V was clipped by 8 bases and J by 2 bases, with 18 bases between them. Germline loops: CDR1 SGHAT, CDR2 FQNNGV. The CDR3 runs 15 residues. The chain's CDR3 is CASASFHPSNTEAFF. CDR3 DNA: TGTGCCAGCGCGTCGTTCCACCCCTCTAACACTGAAGCTTTCTTT.

The chain couples TRBV28 to TRBJ2-2, with TRBD2 identical over 9 bases. The germline V gene has CDR1 MDHEN and CDR2 SYDVKM. The CDR3 has 16 residues. The V and J ends lost 3 bases and 5 bases, in that order; junction bases with no gene match: 7. The CDR3 loop is CASSFIAGARTGELFF. Written as DNA, the CDR3 is TGTGCCAGCAGTTTCATAGCGGGAGCGAGAACCGGGGAGCTGTTTTTT.

This clonotype was detected ten times or more. The V gene is TRBV28, the J gene TRBJ1-2; no definite D call. Trimming cost V 1 base and J 6 bases, with 12 bases left between them. The CDR3 is 14 residues long. CDR1 and CDR2 (germline): MDHEN, SYDVKM. CDR3 residues: CASSLSRSGDGYTF. In nucleotides, the CDR3 is TGTGCCAGCAGTTTATCCAGGTCTGGCGATGGCTACACCTTC.

The chain joins TRBV27 to TRBJ1-4, with D perhaps matching TRBD1 (6 bases). This CDR3 is built from 14 residues. Germline loops: CDR1 MNHEY, CDR2 SMNVEV (reference sequence). V lost 8 bases, J lost 6 bases, and 16 bases lay in between. CDR3 sequence: CASCPRAGDEKLFF. CDR3 bases: TGTGCCAGCTGCCCTAGGGCAGGGGATGAAAAACTGTTTTTT.

This CDR3 is CASSLADQGRLKDTQYF. CDR3 sequence (DNA): TGTGCCAGCAGCTTAGCGGATCAAGGACGCCTTAAAGATACGCAGTATTTT. The genes are TRBV7-2 and TRBJ2-3; D is unresolved. CDR3 length equals 17 residues. Germline V lookup: CDR1 SGHTA, CDR2 FQGNSA. Trimming pared 0 bases from V and 5 bases from J, leaving 18 bases between.

This clonotype has more than one count but fewer than ten. The chain's CDR3 is CASRHRESGNTIYF. The CDR3 DNA is TGTGCCAGCCGGCATCGTGAGTCTGGAAACACCATATATTTT. V gene TRBV7-2 combines with J gene TRBJ1-3; D not resolved. Trimming cost V 8 bases and J 1 base, with 12 bases left between them. This CDR3 is 14 amino acids long. CDR1 SGHTA and CDR2 FQGNSA come from the germline V gene.

This clonotype was recorded at least ten times. The chain combines TRBV18 with TRBJ1-1; D ambiguous. The CDR3 extends over 13 amino acids. Trimming cost V 5 bases and J 5 bases, with 12 bases left between them. The germline CDR1 and CDR2 sequences are KGHSH and LQKENI. The CDR3 loop reads CASSSGLGTEAFF. The DNA for the CDR3 is TGTGCCAGCTCATCTGGGCTGGGAACTGAAGCTTTCTTT.